The T cell receptor (beta chain) under discussion was sequenced for a study of OX40 agonist ivuxolimab in advanced cancers. The overall study: Patient treatment consisted of intravenous ivuxolimab administration every 2 weeks at 0.01 to 10 mg/kg. Hepatocellular carcinoma, melanoma, renal cell or head and neck cancer occurred in dose-escalation patients.

TCRdb's copy holds only in-frame clones and misses some; the assay was immunoSEQ multiplex PCR. The sample includes approximately 30,000 clones, 90% of them seen just once. Findings and caveats of the study: Undetermined was the antigen specificity of the expanded peripheral T cells.

Remarks on this clone: Its antigen is as yet unknown.

Trimming took off 10 bases at V and 7 bases at J, with 21 bases between the two ends. The CDR3 spans 13 residues. Germline V gives CDR1 SGHRS, CDR2 YFSETQ. A history of autoimmune disease or systemic immunosuppression excluded patients. The chain is built from TRBV5-1 and TRBJ2-7, with a possible D match to TRBD1 (6 bases). The receptor was isolated from an adult with an advanced solid tumor such as melanoma, head and neck, liver or kidney cancer. Source: CD4+ or CD8+ T cells sorted from blood, taken in a trial of the OX40 agonist ivuxolimab. The CDR3 protein is CACRTEVWLEQYF. The CDR3 coding sequence is TGCGCCTGCCGGACAGAGGTTTGGCTGGAGCAGTACTTC. Full variable domain (rest looked up from reference TRBV5-1 and TRBJ2-7): KAGVTQTPRYLIKTRGQQVTLSCSPISGHRSVSWYQQTPGQGLQFLFEYFSETQRNKGNFPGRFSGRQFSNSRSEMNVSTLELGDSALYLCACRTEVWLEQYFGPGTRLTVT.